These 30 T cell receptor beta chains share one sample of origin, sequenced in a study of lung T cells in sarcoidosis with Löfgren's syndrome. Each CDR3 protein is one row after TCRdb ran MiXCR on the reads. In the table there are about 63,000 distinct CDR3 sequences, roughly 20% of which are singletons. Sequenced material: CD4+ T cells from PBMCs. Receptors originate from a human donor with sarcoidosis (Löfgren's syndrome or another form), or a control subject (not recorded which).

The sample holds many counts of this clonotype. The V and J genes are TRBV28 and TRBJ2-7; possible D gene TRBD1, 6 bases. This CDR3 is 12 amino acids long. V was shortened by 7 bases and J by 6 bases, with 13 bases between the two germline ends. CDR1 and CDR2 (germline): MDHEN, SYDVKM. This CDR3 is CASTSDRSEQYF. CDR3 DNA sequence: TGTGCCAGCACCTCCGACAGGAGCGAGCAGTACTTC.

This clonotype was found many times. The V gene is TRBV7-8, the J gene TRBJ1-1; D may be TRBD1 (5 bases). Germline assignment: CDR1 SGHVS and CDR2 FQNEAQ. V lost 0 bases and J lost 12, with 17 bases in between. This CDR3 has 14 residues. The CDR3 sequence is CASSLAGRRPKPFF. CDR3 DNA sequence: TGTGCCAGCAGCTTAGCGGGACGGAGACCTAAGCCTTTCTTT.

This clonotype was recorded at least ten times. This rearrangement joins TRBV7-2 to TRBJ2-5, with a weak D call TRBD2 (5 bases). V lost 1 base and J 5 bases, leaving 8 bases between the germline ends. The CDR3 sequence is 13 residues long. Germline loops: CDR1 SGHTA, CDR2 FQGNSA. The CDR3 here is CASSLGGWETQYF. CDR3 in DNA: TGTGCCAGCAGCTTAGGAGGGTGGGAGACCCAGTACTTC.

This clonotype was recorded a few times. The CDR3 sequence is CASSSQGGETQYF. The CDR3 DNA reads as TGCGCCAGCAGCTCCCAGGGGGGAGAGACCCAGTACTTC. This chain links TRBV5-1 with TRBJ2-5, with TRBD1 as a possible D gene (7 bases). The CDR3 runs to 13 residues. V lost 3 bases to trimming and J lost 4 bases, with 10 bases between them. Germline CDR1 is SGHRS and CDR2 is YFSETQ. Complete variable domain (other parts from reference TRBV5-1 and TRBJ2-5): KAGVTQTPRYLIKTRGQQVTLSCSPISGHRSVSWYQQTPGQGLQFLFEYFSETQRNKGNFPGRFSGRQFSNSRSEMNVSTLELGDSALYLCASSSQGGETQYFGPGTRLLVL.

This clonotype was observed a handful of times. CDR3 protein: CASSRPAGRDEQYF. The CDR3 DNA reads TGTGCCAGCAGCCGCCCCGCTGGGAGGGACGAGCAGTACTTC. This chain uses TRBV7-9 with TRBJ2-7; 7 nucleotides agree with TRBD2. This CDR3 region has 14 residues. The junction had 9 bases not matched to a gene; V was cut back by 5 bases and J by 5 bases. Germline V lookup: CDR1 SEHNR, CDR2 FQNEAQ (reference sequence).

This clonotype was seen only a few times. V usage is TRBV18 and J usage is TRBJ1-1; D is perhaps TRBD1 (5 bases). Trimming took 4 bases from V and 5 from J, leaving 14 bases between them. Looked up from germline, CDR1 is KGHSH and CDR2 is LQKENI. The CDR3 totals 14 residues. The CDR3 loop reads CASSRTTGDTEAFF. CDR3 nucleotides: TGTGCCAGCTCACGAACTACGGGGGATACTGAAGCTTTCTTT.

With respect to this clonotype: This may be a read error: a much more frequent sequence differs by one nucleotide. The chain joins TRBV5-1 to TRBJ2-3; tentatively, D is TRBD1 or TRBD2 (5 bases each). Trimming shortened V by 2 bases and J by 0 bases, and 19 bases separated the two germline ends. The germline V gene encodes CDR1 SGHRS and CDR2 YFSETQ. The CDR3 is 18 amino acids. CDR3 sequence (DNA): TGCGCCAGCAGCTTTGGGGGACCGGTCCGGAGTAGCACAGATACGCAGTATTTT. Its protein is CASSFGGPVRSSTDTQYF.

Points on this clonotype: A much bigger clone sits one base away, suggesting this may be a read error. For the CDR3, the DNA is TGTGCCAGCAGCCAAGAGGCAGCTTATGATCACAATGAGCAGTTCTTC. Amino acids: CASSQEAAYDHNEQFF. The rearrangement uses TRBV14 and TRBJ2-1, with D unclear. CDR3 length equals 16 residues. V lost 0 bases, J lost 5 bases, and 14 bases lay in between. In germline, CDR1 is SGHDN, CDR2 FVKESK.

This clonotype was counted at least ten times. V is TRBV20-1 and J is TRBJ1-5; weak D call: TRBD1 (5 bases). This CDR3 has 16 amino acids. V was cut by 3 bases and J by 1 base, with 16 bases left in between. Germline V gene lookup returns CDR1 DFQATT and CDR2 SNEGSKA (reference sequence). The DNA for the CDR3 is TGCAGTGCTAGTATGGGGCTTGGGGACAGCAATCAGCCCCAGCATTTT. It yields the protein CSASMGLGDSNQPQHF.

This clonotype was counted many times. The chain uses TRBV6-1 and TRBJ2-3, with D uncertain. The V and J ends lost 2 bases and 2 bases respectively, with 5 bases between them. The CDR3 length is 13 residues. CDR1 and CDR2 (germline): MNHNS, SASEGT. CDR3 nucleotides: TGTGCCAGCAGTGAATGGGACACAGATACGCAGTATTTT. This codes for CASSEWDTDTQYF.

This clonotype came up many times. The rearrangement joins TRBV6-6 to TRBJ1-2, with 11 bases that match TRBD1. CDR1 and CDR2 (germline): MNHNY, SVGAGI (reference sequence). The CDR3 is 15 amino acids. Germline trimming cut 0 bases from V and 6 bases from J; bases unmatched to any gene: 3. The CDR3 spells CASSYSRGQGDGYTF. CDR3 sequence (DNA): TGTGCCAGCAGTTACTCTAGGGGACAGGGGGATGGCTACACCTTC.

Concerning this clonotype: A much bigger clone sits one base away, suggesting this may be a read error. The chain combines TRBV25-1 with TRBJ1-1; a weak D match, TRBD1 (5 bases). This CDR3 spans 14 amino acids. Germline CDR1 reads MGHDK; CDR2 reads SYGVNS. V was shortened by 6 bases and J by 5 bases, with 16 bases between the two germline ends. CDR3 sequence: CASRPQEDLTEAFF. CDR3 DNA: TGTGCCAGCAGACCACAGGAGGATCTGACTGAAGCTTTCTTT.

This clonotype was seen at least ten times. The chain's CDR3 is CASSLKGVGTDTQYF. In nucleotides, the CDR3 is TGTGCCAGCAGTTTAAAGGGGGTAGGCACAGATACGCAGTATTTT. This rearrangement joins TRBV27 to TRBJ2-3; a possible D gene is TRBD1 (6 bases). Looked up from germline, CDR1 is MNHEY and CDR2 is SMNVEV (reference sequence). The CDR3 is 15 amino acids. Trimming took off 2 bases at V and 1 base at J, with 10 bases between the two ends.

This clonotype was picked up one time. This sequence may be a read error, since a much larger clone differs from it by one base. V and J are TRBV20-1 and TRBJ1-1; TRBD1 aligns across 7 bases. CDR1 and CDR2 (germline): DFQATT, SNEGSKA (reference sequence). The CDR3 loop spans 14 amino acids. CDR3 loop: CSSRKQGMNTEAFF. Written as DNA, the CDR3 is TGCAGTTCTAGAAAACAGGGGATGAACACTGAAGCTTTCTTT.

This clonotype was detected many times. This chain's CDR3 is CASSLQTGGYEQYV. In DNA, the CDR3 is TGTGCCAGCAGCTTGCAGACAGGGGGATACGAGCAGTACGTC. The chain employs TRBV7-2 and TRBJ2-7, with 9 positions matching TRBD1. The ends lost 3 bases at V and 4 bases at J; junction bases unmatched: 4. Germline V gene data show CDR1 as SGHTA and CDR2 as FQGNSA. The CDR3 extends over 14 amino acids.

Concerning this clonotype: One base away lies a much larger clone, so this may be a sequencing read error. The chain carries TRBV20-1 and TRBJ1-1; D not resolved. The V gene lost 1 base and the J gene lost 1 base, with 13 bases spanning the gap. CDR1 is DFQATT and CDR2 is SNEGSKA in the germline V gene (reference sequence). This CDR3 comprises 15 residues. CDR3 sequence reads: CSARADGIPNTEAFF. Written as DNA, the CDR3 is TGCAGTGCTAGAGCCGACGGGATCCCGAACACTGAAGCTTTCTTT.

V is TRBV5-4 and J is TRBJ2-3, with 10 bases fitting TRBD2. The trim removed 2 bases at V and 1 base at J, leaving 1 base unmatched. The CDR3 has 15 residues. Germline V gives CDR1 SGHNT, CDR2 YYREEE (reference sequence). CDR3 nucleotides: TGTGCCAGCAGCTTTCTAGCGGGGGGCACAGATACGCAGTATTTT. Translation gives CASSFLAGGTDTQYF. The full variable domain, with the rest looked up from reference TRBV5-4 and TRBJ2-3, is ETGVTQSPTHLIKTRGQQVTLRCSSQSGHNTVSWYQQALGQGPQFIFQYYREEENGRGNFPPRFSGLQFPNYSSELNVNALELDDSALYLCASSFLAGGTDTQYFGPGTRLTVL.

This clonotype was seen ten or more times. Written as DNA, the CDR3 is TGTGCCATCAGGGGGACACGGGGAGGGACTGAAGCTTTCTTT. Protein sequence: CAIRGTRGGTEAFF. The V and J genes are TRBV10-3 and TRBJ1-1; D perhaps matches TRBD1 (6 bases). The CDR3 runs 14 residues. Germline V gene sequence: CDR1 ENHRY, CDR2 SYGVKD. The V gene lost 6 bases and the J gene lost 5 bases, with 16 bases spanning the gap.

This clonotype occurred a few times. A clone one base away is much larger, so this may be a read error. V is TRBV28 and J is TRBJ1-5; tentatively, D is TRBD1 (5 bases). The CDR3 runs to 15 residues. Germline V gene sequence: CDR1 MDHEN, CDR2 SYDVKM. The CDR3 DNA sequence: TGTGCCAGCAGTTTAGCAGGGATCCGCAATCAGCCCCGGCATTTT. This translates into CASSLAGIRNQPRHF.

This clonotype was seen ten or more times. The chain combines TRBV28 with TRBJ2-7; TRBD1 matches at 8 bases. J gave up 9 bases and V 4 bases, and 11 bases lay outside the gene matches. Germline values: CDR1 MDHEN, CDR2 SYDVKM. The CDR3 sequence is 14 residues long. CDR3 nucleotide sequence: TGTGCCAGCAGTTCGGGGACAGGACCGCCTGGGCAGTACGTC. Its protein is CASSSGTGPPGQYV.

V gene TRBV5-4 combines with J gene TRBJ1-4; tentatively, D is TRBD1 (6 bases). This CDR3 has 14 amino acids. Germline V gene data show CDR1 as SGHNT and CDR2 as YYREEE (reference sequence). Trimming took 2 bases from V and 5 from J, leaving 10 bases between them. For the CDR3, the DNA is TGTGCCAGCAGCTTAAGGACAGACAATGAAAAACTGTTTTTT. Protein: CASSLRTDNEKLFF.

This clonotype was picked up a small number of times. The chain links TRBV12-3 or TRBV12-4 to TRBJ2-2; 8 bases match TRBD2. This CDR3 has 16 amino acids. V lost 1 base, J lost 6 bases, and 7 bases stayed unmatched. CDR3 bases: TGTGCCAGCAGTTTAGTCCTAGCGGGTAATGCCGGGGAGCTGTTTTTT. Protein: CASSLVLAGNAGELFF.

Points on this clonotype: This may stem from a read error, because a much larger clone lies one nucleotide away. The chain employs TRBV4-2 and TRBJ2-1; tentatively, D is TRBD2 (5 bases). Trimming took off 3 bases at V and 9 bases at J, with 24 bases between the two ends. This CDR3 has 17 residues. Germline V gene data show CDR1 as LGHNA and CDR2 as YNFKEQ. The CDR3: CASSHDRVLDGDIEQFF. CDR3 bases: TGTGCCAGCAGCCACGATCGTGTACTAGACGGGGATATTGAGCAGTTCTTC.

This clonotype was observed at least ten times. The rearrangement joins TRBV5-1 to TRBJ2-3; possibly TRBD2 for D (5 bases). This CDR3 has 14 residues. The germline V gene has CDR1 SGHRS and CDR2 YFSETQ. V shed 6 bases and J shed 1 base, with 12 bases lying between them. CDR3 protein: CASKVGVGTDTQYF. The CDR3 nucleotides read TGCGCCAGCAAAGTCGGGGTCGGCACAGATACGCAGTATTTT.

As to this clonotype: A single base separates this from a much larger clone, so it may be a read error. The chain carries TRBV20-1 and TRBJ2-1; tentative D call: TRBD1 (5 bases). Trimming removed 4 bases from V and 12 bases from J, with 16 bases in between. The CDR3 sequence is 12 residues long. In germline, CDR1 is DFQATT, CDR2 SNEGSKA (reference sequence). CDR3 sequence: CSANKATVGQFF. In nucleotides, the CDR3 is TGCAGTGCTAATAAGGCGACAGTCGGGCAGTTCTTC.

This clonotype was found a few times. Germline and junction disagree at one end, which may indicate a read error. This chain joins TRBV11-1 and TRBJ2-2; no clear D gene. The length of the CDR3 is 17 residues. Germline lookup yields CDR1 SGHAT and CDR2 FQDESV (reference sequence). The CDR3 DNA reads as TGTGCCAGAAGCTTAGATATGGTCTACGGTTACACCGGGGAGCTGTTTTTT. This encodes CARSLDMVYGYTGELFF.

The chain recombines TRBV9 with TRBJ1-1; 8 nucleotides align to TRBD1. Germline trimming cut 4 bases from V and 3 bases from J; bases unmatched to any gene: 8. The germline CDR1 and CDR2 sequences are SGDLS and YYNGEE. This CDR3 region has 15 residues. The CDR3: CASSPRAGGDTEAFF. Here the CDR3 DNA reads TGTGCCAGCAGCCCCCGGGCAGGGGGCGACACTGAAGCTTTCTTT.

A few counts support this clonotype. This rearrangement joins TRBV12-3 or TRBV12-4 to TRBJ1-5; D perhaps matches TRBD1 (5 bases). The CDR3 has 15 amino acids. The V end lost 7 bases, the J end lost 0 bases, and 13 bases lay between the germline ends. CDR3 DNA: TGTGCCAGCATGCTGCAGGGTCCTAGCAATCAGCCCCAGCATTTT. Translated, it gives CASMLQGPSNQPQHF.

The sample holds a few counts of this clonotype. The CDR3 region has the DNA TGTGCCAGCAGCTTGGGGAGGCGTTCGAGCACAGATACGCAGTATTTT. It translates to CASSLGRRSSTDTQYF. The rearrangement joins TRBV7-9 to TRBJ2-3, with D perhaps matching TRBD2 (6 bases). Deletions cut 3 bases from V and 0 bases from J, with 13 bases between. The CDR3 is 16 amino acids. Germline CDR1 and CDR2: SEHNR and FQNEAQ (reference sequence).

Concerning this clonotype itself: A much larger clonotype is one base distant, so this may be a read error. The chain has TRBV20-1 and TRBJ2-3, with D hard to call. The CDR3 runs 12 residues. CDR1 DFQATT and CDR2 SNEGSKA come from the germline V gene (reference sequence). CDR3 sequence: CIATVGADTQYF. CDR3 coding DNA: TGCATTGCTACGGTGGGCGCAGATACGCAGTATTTT.